This T cell receptor (beta chain) came from a study of T cells in Graves' hyperthyroidism and ophthalmopathy. Looking at the study overall: Peripheral blood was taken when the disease was first diagnosed, before any treatment began.

The CDR3 contains 12 residues. With V trimmed by 6 bases and J by 13 bases, 4 bases remained unmatched. From germline, CDR1 is MNHEY and CDR2 SVGEGT. This clonotype was seen a single time. TCR beta CDR3 sequences were amplified from RNA transcripts. The TCR CDR3 was amplified in a first-round RT-PCR using the HTBI primer set. From the multiplex PCR reads, TCRdb called clonotypes with MiXCR, one entry per CDR3 protein. The sample holds around 700,000 distinct CDR3 sequences, around 19% seen once. The PBMCs had their origin in 10 ml of fresh peripheral blood. The TCR was taken from a woman aged 45-59 years with Graves' hyperthyroidism that later progressed to Graves' ophthalmopathy. The V and J genes are TRBV6-2 or TRBV6-3 and TRBJ2-3, with TRBD2 identical over 13 bases. Material: blood. The CDR3: CASSTGTSGEYF. The DNA for the CDR3 is TGTGCCAGCAGCACCGGGACTAGCGGGGAGTATTTT.